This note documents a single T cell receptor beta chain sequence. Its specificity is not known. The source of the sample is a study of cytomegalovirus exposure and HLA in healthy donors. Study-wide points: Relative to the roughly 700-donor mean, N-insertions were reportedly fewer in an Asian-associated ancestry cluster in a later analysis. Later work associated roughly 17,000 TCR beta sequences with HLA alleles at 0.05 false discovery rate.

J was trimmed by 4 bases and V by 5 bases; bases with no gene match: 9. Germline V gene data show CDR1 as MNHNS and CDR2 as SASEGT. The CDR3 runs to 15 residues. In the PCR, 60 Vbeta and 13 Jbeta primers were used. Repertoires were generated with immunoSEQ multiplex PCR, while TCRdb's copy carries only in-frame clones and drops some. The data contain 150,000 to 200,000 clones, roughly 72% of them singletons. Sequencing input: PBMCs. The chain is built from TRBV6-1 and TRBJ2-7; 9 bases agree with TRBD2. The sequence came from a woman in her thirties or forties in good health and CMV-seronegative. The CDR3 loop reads CASSPQREATYEQYF. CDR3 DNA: TGTGCCAGCAGTCCCCAGCGGGAGGCCACTTACGAGCAGTACTTC.